The rows below give T cell receptor beta chains drawn from one sample of a study of T cells in tuberculosis. The protocol was immunoSEQ multiplex PCR, while the TCRdb copy is restricted to in-frame clones and leaves out a portion. The sample yields around 35,000 clones, less than 95% seen once. The sequenced sample was PBMCs, obtained at tuberculosis diagnosis. The receptors were sampled from an adult with tuberculosis. CDR3s include the opening cysteine and the closing phenylalanine or tryptophan. The order of the fields is CDR3 DNA, CDR3 protein, clone size, D gene, J gene, V gene. The D gene is left open where the match is weak. Expanded clones get a size class; other rows say once, few or many, or leave the size out.

cdr3_nt: TGTGCCAGCCAATTAACAGGGAACACTGAAGCTTTCTTT; cdr3_aa: CASQLTGNTEAFF; clone_size: once; d_call: NA; j_call: TRBJ1-1; v_call: TRBV28
cdr3_nt: TGTGCCAGCAGCTTTCAACCAGGTGGGCCCTATGGCTACACCTTC; cdr3_aa: CASSFQPGGPYGYTF; clone_size: NA; d_call: NA; j_call: TRBJ1-2; v_call: TRBV7-2
cdr3_nt: TGTGCCAGCAGCTTAGGGGGCAGCTATGGCTACACCTTC; cdr3_aa: CASSLGGSYGYTF; clone_size: NA; d_call: NA; j_call: TRBJ1-2; v_call: TRBV7-2
cdr3_nt: TGCAGTGCTAGAGATGCCGGGGAAGCTTTCTTT; cdr3_aa: CSARDAGEAFF; clone_size: NA; d_call: NA; j_call: TRBJ1-1; v_call: TRBV20-1
cdr3_nt: TGTGCCAGCGGGCCGAGAAGGAACACCGGGGAGCTGTTTTTT; cdr3_aa: CASGPRRNTGELFF; clone_size: NA; d_call: NA; j_call: TRBJ2-2; v_call: TRBV25-1
cdr3_nt: TGCGCCAGCAGCTTGAGGGGGAATCTCGCCACTGAAGCTTTCTTT; cdr3_aa: CASSLRGNLATEAFF; clone_size: NA; d_call: NA; j_call: TRBJ1-1; v_call: TRBV5-1
cdr3_nt: TGTGCCAGCGTGGCGGGGAATGGCTACACCTTC; cdr3_aa: CASVAGNGYTF; clone_size: NA; d_call: NA; j_call: TRBJ1-2; v_call: TRBV7-8
cdr3_nt: TGTGCCAGCACTCCCCCGGGCAGGGAATCCTACGAGCAGTACTTC; cdr3_aa: CASTPPGRESYEQYF; clone_size: once; d_call: NA; j_call: TRBJ2-7; v_call: TRBV2
cdr3_nt: TGTGCCAGCAGCTTAAGCGGGGGGGCCATGGGAGAGCAGTTCTTC; cdr3_aa: CASSLSGGAMGEQFF; clone_size: NA; d_call: TRBD2; j_call: TRBJ2-1; v_call: TRBV11-3
cdr3_nt: TGTGCCAGCAGTCCAGCCGTGGGCTTTGGGCTAGCGGGGGCCCGACAACAAGAGACCCAGTACTTC; cdr3_aa: CASSPAVGFGLAGARQQETQYF; clone_size: NA; d_call: TRBD2; j_call: TRBJ2-5; v_call: TRBV27
cdr3_nt: TGTGCCAGTAGTATCGCGGCGAACGATAATTCACCCCTCCACTTT; cdr3_aa: CASSIAANDNSPLHF; clone_size: NA; d_call: NA; j_call: TRBJ1-6; v_call: TRBV19
cdr3_nt: TGTGCCACCAGCATCCGGGACAGGGGCCATGAGCAGTTCTTC; cdr3_aa: CATSIRDRGHEQFF; clone_size: NA; d_call: TRBD1; j_call: TRBJ2-1; v_call: TRBV15
cdr3_nt: TGTGCCAGCAGTGGTACAGGGCTTAGGGAGACCCAGTACTTC; cdr3_aa: CASSGTGLRETQYF; clone_size: once; d_call: NA; j_call: TRBJ2-5; v_call: TRBV6-5
cdr3_nt: TGTGCCAGCACCAAAAGGGGGCTTTATAGCAATCAGCCCCAGCATTTT; cdr3_aa: CASTKRGLYSNQPQHF; clone_size: NA; d_call: TRBD1; j_call: TRBJ1-5; v_call: TRBV11-2
cdr3_nt: TGTGCCAGCATCCCAACGGATGTCGGGAAACTGTTTTTT; cdr3_aa: CASIPTDVGKLFF; clone_size: NA; d_call: NA; j_call: TRBJ1-4; v_call: TRBV6-1
cdr3_nt: TGTGCCAGCAGTCGCCGGGACAGGGATAATTCACCCCTCCACTTT; cdr3_aa: CASSRRDRDNSPLHF; clone_size: few; d_call: TRBD1; j_call: TRBJ1-6; v_call: TRBV2
cdr3_nt: TGCAGTGCTCCACGGGGAGGCTACACCTTC; cdr3_aa: CSAPRGGYTF; clone_size: NA; d_call: NA; j_call: TRBJ1-2; v_call: TRBV20-1
cdr3_nt: TGTGCCAGCAGCTTGGCAGGGGGTGGAAACACCATATATTTT; cdr3_aa: CASSLAGGGNTIYF; clone_size: NA; d_call: TRBD1; j_call: TRBJ1-3; v_call: TRBV5-6
cdr3_nt: TGTGCCAGCAGCTTAGCCCAGGGGAACACTGAAGCTTTCTTT; cdr3_aa: CASSLAQGNTEAFF; clone_size: NA; d_call: NA; j_call: TRBJ1-1; v_call: TRBV7-2
cdr3_nt: TGTGCCAGCAGTTTATCGATGGGCGATGAGCAGTTCTTC; cdr3_aa: CASSLSMGDEQFF; clone_size: NA; d_call: NA; j_call: TRBJ2-1; v_call: TRBV27
cdr3_nt: TGTGCCAGTAGTCTCAGGACAGGGGGCGCGGATTCACCCCTCCACTTT; cdr3_aa: CASSLRTGGADSPLHF; clone_size: NA; d_call: TRBD1; j_call: TRBJ1-6; v_call: TRBV19
cdr3_nt: TGTGCCAGCAGTCCAGGGACAGGGGGTAATTCACCCCTCCACTTT; cdr3_aa: CASSPGTGGNSPLHF; clone_size: NA; d_call: TRBD1; j_call: TRBJ1-6; v_call: TRBV27
cdr3_nt: TGTGCCTGGAGAGAGGACCTCGCAGGGGGAAACACCATATATTTT; cdr3_aa: CAWREDLAGGNTIYF; clone_size: NA; d_call: NA; j_call: TRBJ1-3; v_call: TRBV30
cdr3_nt: TGTGCCAGCAGCGTCGGACAGGGGGCTTACAATGAGCAGTTCTTC; cdr3_aa: CASSVGQGAYNEQFF; clone_size: NA; d_call: TRBD1; j_call: TRBJ2-1; v_call: TRBV9
cdr3_nt: TGTGCCAGCAGTCGGGTGAGAGACTACAATGAGCAGTTCTTC; cdr3_aa: CASSRVRDYNEQFF; clone_size: NA; d_call: NA; j_call: TRBJ2-1; v_call: TRBV2
cdr3_nt: TGTGCCAGCAGCCCGGGAGGGCAGAACTATGGCTACACCTTC; cdr3_aa: CASSPGGQNYGYTF; clone_size: NA; d_call: NA; j_call: TRBJ1-2; v_call: TRBV5-6
cdr3_nt: TGTGCCAGCAGTCCCGCCGGAGCCTATGGCTACACCTTC; cdr3_aa: CASSPAGAYGYTF; clone_size: NA; d_call: NA; j_call: TRBJ1-2; v_call: TRBV28
cdr3_nt: TGTGCCAGCTCACCACCTGACGGGACACCCAACACTGAAGCTTTCTTT; cdr3_aa: CASSPPDGTPNTEAFF; clone_size: NA; d_call: NA; j_call: TRBJ1-1; v_call: TRBV18
cdr3_nt: TGCGCCAGCAGCCAAGATAAAGGGACAGGGAGTGAGTGGGAAGCTTTCTTT; cdr3_aa: CASSQDKGTGSEWEAFF; clone_size: NA; d_call: TRBD1; j_call: TRBJ1-1; v_call: TRBV4-3
cdr3_nt: TGTGCCAGCAGCTTAAAGCCTAGCGGGAGCTATGGGGATACGCAGTATTTT; cdr3_aa: CASSLKPSGSYGDTQYF; clone_size: NA; d_call: TRBD2; j_call: TRBJ2-3; v_call: TRBV7-3
cdr3_nt: TGTGCCTGGAGTTTGGGGACAGCCCCCGATCAGCCCCAGCATTTT; cdr3_aa: CAWSLGTAPDQPQHF; clone_size: NA; d_call: TRBD1; j_call: TRBJ1-5; v_call: TRBV30
cdr3_nt: TGTGCCAGCAGTTTTCGTGGCGGGGGGGCCTCCTACAATGAGCAGTTCTTC; cdr3_aa: CASSFRGGGASYNEQFF; clone_size: NA; d_call: TRBD2; j_call: TRBJ2-1; v_call: TRBV28
cdr3_nt: TGTGCTAGTGGTTTGGGAAGGGGTGAGAATGAAGCTTTCTTT; cdr3_aa: CASGLGRGENEAFF; clone_size: NA; d_call: NA; j_call: TRBJ1-1; v_call: TRBV12-5
cdr3_nt: TGTGCCAGCAAAGCGCGACAGGGGGATTATACTGGGGCCAACGTCCTGACTTTC; cdr3_aa: CASKARQGDYTGANVLTF; clone_size: NA; d_call: TRBD1; j_call: TRBJ2-6; v_call: TRBV28
cdr3_nt: TGTGCCAGTAGTGAGACAGGGGGCAATCAGCCCCAGCATTTT; cdr3_aa: CASSETGGNQPQHF; clone_size: NA; d_call: TRBD1; j_call: TRBJ1-5; v_call: TRBV19
cdr3_nt: TGTGCCAGCATGGGAGAACAGGGGGCTTCCTACGAGCAGTACTTC; cdr3_aa: CASMGEQGASYEQYF; clone_size: NA; d_call: TRBD1; j_call: TRBJ2-7; v_call: TRBV2
cdr3_nt: TGCAGCGCTCTTGGGGGGGGGCGCACTGAAGCTTTCTTT; cdr3_aa: CSALGGGRTEAFF; clone_size: once; d_call: NA; j_call: TRBJ1-1; v_call: TRBV29-1
cdr3_nt: TGTGCCAGAAGCTTGAGACAGGGGAATGAAAAACTGTTTTTT; cdr3_aa: CARSLRQGNEKLFF; clone_size: NA; d_call: TRBD1; j_call: TRBJ1-4; v_call: TRBV5-3
cdr3_nt: TGTGCCAGCAGTGCTGCAGGGAACGGGGAGCTGTTTTTT; cdr3_aa: CASSAAGNGELFF; clone_size: NA; d_call: NA; j_call: TRBJ2-2; v_call: TRBV6-4
cdr3_nt: TGTGCCAGCAGTGCCGGACAGGCGAACACCGGGGAGCTGTTTTTT; cdr3_aa: CASSAGQANTGELFF; clone_size: NA; d_call: TRBD1; j_call: TRBJ2-2; v_call: TRBV2
cdr3_nt: TGTGCCAGCAGTTACCGCCGGGGGACAGATACGCAGTATTTT; cdr3_aa: CASSYRRGTDTQYF; clone_size: NA; d_call: NA; j_call: TRBJ2-3; v_call: TRBV6-5
cdr3_nt: TGTGCCAGCAGCCTCACCCAGAAGAATGAAGCTTTCTTT; cdr3_aa: CASSLTQKNEAFF; clone_size: NA; d_call: NA; j_call: TRBJ1-1; v_call: TRBV27
cdr3_nt: TGTGCCAGCAGCGTAGAGTCGGGTACTGAAGCTTTCTTT; cdr3_aa: CASSVESGTEAFF; clone_size: NA; d_call: NA; j_call: TRBJ1-1; v_call: TRBV9
cdr3_nt: TGTGCCAGCAGCTCCAGGGAGAACACTGAAGCTTTCTTT; cdr3_aa: CASSSRENTEAFF; clone_size: NA; d_call: NA; j_call: TRBJ1-1; v_call: TRBV11-2
cdr3_nt: TGTGCCAGCAGTACCCGGACAGGGAAGGATACGCAGTATTTT; cdr3_aa: CASSTRTGKDTQYF; clone_size: NA; d_call: TRBD1; j_call: TRBJ2-3; v_call: TRBV6-1
cdr3_nt: TGCGCCAGCAGCTTGGGCGGGGGGGCAGATACGCAGTATTTT; cdr3_aa: CASSLGGGADTQYF; clone_size: NA; d_call: TRBD2; j_call: TRBJ2-3; v_call: TRBV5-1
cdr3_nt: TGTGCCAGCAGCTCTGGGACAGGGGTTTACCAAGAGACCCAGTACTTC; cdr3_aa: CASSSGTGVYQETQYF; clone_size: NA; d_call: TRBD1; j_call: TRBJ2-5; v_call: TRBV11-1
cdr3_nt: TGTGCCAGCAGCCACCGGGACAGGGACAGTCTCGGGGGCTACACCTTC; cdr3_aa: CASSHRDRDSLGGYTF; clone_size: NA; d_call: TRBD1; j_call: TRBJ1-2; v_call: TRBV13
cdr3_nt: TGCAGCGTTGAATCCGGACAGGGACAATTTGGGACTAATGAAAAACTGTTTTTT; cdr3_aa: CSVESGQGQFGTNEKLFF; clone_size: NA; d_call: TRBD1; j_call: TRBJ1-4; v_call: TRBV29-1
cdr3_nt: TGTGCCAGTAGTATAGTACAGGTAGATCAGCCCCAGCATTTT; cdr3_aa: CASSIVQVDQPQHF; clone_size: NA; d_call: NA; j_call: TRBJ1-5; v_call: TRBV19
cdr3_nt: TGTGCCAGCAGTGGTTTGAGTCGCAATCAGCCCCAGCATTTT; cdr3_aa: CASSGLSRNQPQHF; clone_size: NA; d_call: NA; j_call: TRBJ1-5; v_call: TRBV25-1